This T cell receptor beta chain is from a study of shared clonotypes between healthy human individuals. Naivety among CD8 cells was defined by CD45RO negativity and positive CCR7 selection, thereby excluding terminally differentiated effector memory CD45RA+ cells. Assay used: immunoSEQ multiplex PCR; TCRdb lists only in-frame clones, some missing. The sample contains approximately 810,000 clones, almost 95% of which appear only once. The V and J ends lost 3 bases and 5 bases, in that order; junction bases with no gene match: 5. Germline V gene data show CDR1 as SGHRS and CDR2 as YFSETQ. This CDR3 spans 15 amino acids.

J is TRBJ2-3 and V is TRBV5-1; TRBD2 matches 11 bases. The clonotype was recovered from a man in his thirties or forties in good health. The sequenced material came from naive CD8+ T cells sorted from blood. This chain's CDR3 is CASSSGTSGGDTQYF. In DNA form, the CDR3 reads TGCGCCAGCAGCTCCGGGACTAGCGGCGGAGATACGCAGTATTTT.